A selection of T cell receptor beta chains follows, all from one sample in a study of blood T cell repertoires in COVID-19. The table came from immunoSEQ multiplex PCR; TCRdb's copy has only in-frame clones and leaves some out. The sample carries around 200,000 clones, about 85% recorded once. Material: peripheral blood. The receptors stem from a woman of 80 years or more in a cohort sampled during active or convalescent COVID-19. Both conserved end residues are trimmed from each CDR3. Each record gives: D gene, V gene, CDR3 length, J gene, CDR3 protein. A D gene is named only where the DNA matches it firmly.

>.|TRBV10-3|11|TRBJ2-5
AINRDYQETQY
>.|TRBV18|13|TRBJ2-2
ASSPLTRNTGELF
>.|TRBV28|11|TRBJ2-5
ASSSMGLETQY
>.|TRBV6-5|11|TRBJ1-5
ASSYQKNQPQH
>TRBD1|TRBV7-2|13|TRBJ1-2
ASSYRLGQGGGYT
>TRBD2|TRBV5-4|13|TRBJ2-2
ASRNITSDTGELF
>.|TRBV10-2|10|TRBJ1-6
ASSYPESPLH
>.|TRBV11-3|13|TRBJ1-2
ASSLMTGSTEGYT
>TRBD2|TRBV13|13|TRBJ2-7
ASSYSGGAVYEQY
>.|TRBV5-1|13|TRBJ1-3
ASSPWARSGNTIY
>.|TRBV4-2|14|TRBJ2-5
ASSQDSSSGVETQY
>.|TRBV28|9|TRBJ2-7
ASSPTGEPY
>.|TRBV6-6|13|TRBJ2-7
ASTSPGLSSYEQY
>TRBD1|TRBV5-1|14|TRBJ1-2
ASSPGGAGGHYGYT
>.|TRBV28|12|TRBJ2-7
ASSFRRGSYEQY
>.|TRBV4-3|13|TRBJ1-4
ASSLSGKLNEKLF
>TRBD1|TRBV19|14|TRBJ1-5
ASSPQGQGAGQPQH
>.|TRBV5-1|11|TRBJ2-5
ASSLTSQETQY
>.|TRBV2|12|TRBJ1-1
ASFTGTKYTEAF
>.|TRBV11-2|13|TRBJ2-7
ASSLRGGPTYEQY
>.|TRBV2|13|TRBJ1-4
ASSEGSGDGEKLF
>.|TRBV5-8|14|TRBJ1-3
ASSLFQGNSGNTIY
>.|TRBV21-1|14|TRBJ1-5
ASSRRSGQGNQPQH
>TRBD2|TRBV7-2|15|TRBJ2-3
ASSERRGRGYTDTQY
>TRBD1|TRBV7-2|12|TRBJ1-5
ASSLETGFQPQH
>.|TRBV12-3/TRBV12-4|10|TRBJ1-1
ASSPRVTEAF
>.|TRBV7-8|14|TRBJ2-1
ASSFSPDSVYNEQF
>.|TRBV5-6|15|TRBJ2-3
ASRQRGWAPSTDTQY
>TRBD1|TRBV5-1|14|TRBJ1-6
ASSWGDRGLDSPLH